The present T cell receptor (beta chain) was sequenced within a study of cytomegalovirus exposure and HLA in healthy donors. Comment on this clone: Its specificity is unknown.

Study-level findings and limits: For most subjects, TCR beta sequences were reported to predict HLA-A and HLA-B alleles with accuracy.

In the PCR, 60 Vbeta and 13 Jbeta primers were used. TCRdb keeps only in-frame clones here, not all; method: immunoSEQ multiplex PCR. This sample carries some 150,000 clones, around 77% of them seen once, and the ten largest clones take about 3.8%. The sample taken for sequencing was PBMCs. The clonotype originates from a man aged 30 to 39 in good health and CMV-seropositive.

CDR3 sequence (DNA): TGTGCCAGCAGTTCTACGACAGGGGGCTATGAGCAGTTCTTC. Its translation: CASSSTTGGYEQFF. The chain recombines TRBV28 with TRBJ2-1; 10 bases align to TRBD1. V was pared by 4 bases and J by 8 bases, with 5 bases of the junction left unmatched. The CDR3 spans 14 residues. Germline V lookup: CDR1 MDHEN, CDR2 SYDVKM.